A selection of T cell receptor beta chains follows, all from one sample in a study of CD8+ T cells in alopecia areata. Generated by immunoSEQ multiplex PCR, the TCRdb table keeps only in-frame clones and is missing some. Among around 140,000 clones listed, 75% to 90% were seen once. Sequences were derived from CD8+ T cells sorted from blood, sampled at week 0. All receptors derive from a human donor with alopecia areata. Each CDR3 is given with its conserved first and last residue. The D gene is left open where the match is weak. Not every row has a clone size; where given, it reads once, few, many or a size class.

j_gene: TRBJ1-2; len: 13; d_gene: NA; abundance: few; v_gene: TRBV19; CDR3aa: CASSIVLSYGYTF; CDR3nt: TGTGCCAGTAGTATAGTCCTCAGCTATGGCTACACCTTC
j_gene: TRBJ2-7; len: 12; d_gene: NA; abundance: NA; v_gene: TRBV30; CDR3aa: CAWSEGAYEQYF; CDR3nt: TGTGCCTGGAGTGAAGGGGCTTACGAGCAGTACTTC
j_gene: TRBJ2-3; len: 14; d_gene: NA; abundance: NA; v_gene: TRBV7-3; CDR3aa: CASSLIGPPDTQYF; CDR3nt: TGTGCCAGCAGCTTAATTGGTCCCCCAGATACGCAGTATTTT
j_gene: TRBJ1-1; len: 15; d_gene: NA; abundance: once; v_gene: TRBV5-6; CDR3aa: CASSLVGELNTEAFF; CDR3nt: TGTGCCAGCAGCTTGGTAGGGGAGCTGAACACTGAAGCTTTCTTT
j_gene: TRBJ2-3; len: 14; d_gene: NA; abundance: NA; v_gene: TRBV7-9; CDR3aa: CASSTPTRRDTQYF; CDR3nt: TGTGCCAGCAGCACCCCGACTAGGAGGGATACGCAGTATTTT
j_gene: TRBJ2-3; len: 12; d_gene: NA; abundance: once; v_gene: TRBV2; CDR3aa: CASSGGTDTQYF; CDR3nt: TGTGCCAGCAGTGGAGGCACAGATACGCAGTATTTT
j_gene: TRBJ1-2; len: 15; d_gene: NA; abundance: NA; v_gene: TRBV2; CDR3aa: CASRELDRPDGGYTF; CDR3nt: TGTGCCAGCAGGGAACTTGACAGGCCGGACGGAGGCTACACCTTC
j_gene: TRBJ2-6; len: 15; d_gene: NA; abundance: once; v_gene: TRBV7-6; CDR3aa: CASSSDHSGANVLTF; CDR3nt: TGTGCCAGCAGCTCAGATCACTCTGGGGCCAACGTCCTGACTTTC
j_gene: TRBJ2-4; len: 14; d_gene: NA; abundance: NA; v_gene: TRBV7-2; CDR3aa: CASSPLKGGNIQYF; CDR3nt: TGTGCCAGCAGCCCTCTAAAGGGGGGAAACATTCAGTACTTC
j_gene: TRBJ1-6; len: 13; d_gene: TRBD1; abundance: NA; v_gene: TRBV27; CDR3aa: CASRQGHNSPLHF; CDR3nt: TGTGCCAGCCGACAGGGACATAATTCACCCCTCCACTTT
j_gene: TRBJ2-7; len: 13; d_gene: TRBD1; abundance: NA; v_gene: TRBV19; CDR3aa: CASSMGQPYEQYF; CDR3nt: TGTGCCAGTAGTATGGGACAGCCCTACGAGCAGTACTTC
j_gene: TRBJ2-5; len: 14; d_gene: NA; abundance: NA; v_gene: TRBV6-5; CDR3aa: CASSTLWLKETQYF; CDR3nt: TGTGCCAGCAGCACCCTGTGGCTCAAAGAGACCCAGTACTTC
j_gene: TRBJ2-7; len: 14; d_gene: TRBD1; abundance: NA; v_gene: TRBV27; CDR3aa: CASSFVDRVYEQYF; CDR3nt: TGTGCCAGCAGTTTCGTGGACAGGGTGTACGAGCAGTACTTC
j_gene: TRBJ2-1; len: 15; d_gene: TRBD2; abundance: NA; v_gene: TRBV7-2; CDR3aa: CASSLVSGSLNEQFF; CDR3nt: TGTGCCAGCAGCTTAGTTAGCGGGAGTCTCAATGAGCAGTTCTTC
j_gene: TRBJ1-1; len: 16; d_gene: TRBD1; abundance: NA; v_gene: TRBV14; CDR3aa: CASSQEFGTVNTEAFF; CDR3nt: TGTGCCAGCAGCCAAGAATTCGGGACAGTGAACACTGAAGCTTTCTTT
j_gene: TRBJ2-5; len: 17; d_gene: TRBD1; abundance: NA; v_gene: TRBV10-1; CDR3aa: CASSVSARDRESETQYF; CDR3nt: TGCGCCAGCAGTGTGTCGGCCCGGGACAGGGAATCGGAGACCCAGTACTTC
j_gene: TRBJ2-1; len: 16; d_gene: TRBD2; abundance: few; v_gene: TRBV29-1; CDR3aa: CSVEGLAPTSYNEQFF; CDR3nt: TGCAGCGTTGAAGGACTAGCGCCTACCTCCTACAATGAGCAGTTCTTC
j_gene: TRBJ2-5; len: 20; d_gene: NA; abundance: NA; v_gene: TRBV4-1; CDR3aa: CASSQGQLASVSRYQETQYF; CDR3nt: TGCGCCAGCAGCCAGGGGCAACTGGCTAGCGTAAGTCGGTACCAAGAGACCCAGTACTTC
j_gene: TRBJ2-1; len: 17; d_gene: TRBD1; abundance: NA; v_gene: TRBV29-1; CDR3aa: CSVREPLRDRMGNEQFF; CDR3nt: TGCAGCGTCCGCGAACCCCTCCGGGACAGGATGGGGAATGAGCAGTTCTTC
j_gene: TRBJ2-1; len: 16; d_gene: NA; abundance: few; v_gene: TRBV29-1; CDR3aa: CSVEDLTSGVYNEQFF; CDR3nt: TGCAGCGTTGAAGATCTGACGTCCGGTGTATACAATGAGCAGTTCTTC
j_gene: TRBJ2-1; len: 14; d_gene: TRBD2; abundance: few; v_gene: TRBV25-1; CDR3aa: CASSVASGNNEQFF; CDR3nt: TGTGCCAGCAGTGTAGCTAGCGGGAACAATGAGCAGTTCTTC
j_gene: TRBJ1-1; len: 13; d_gene: NA; abundance: NA; v_gene: TRBV19; CDR3aa: CASSPGLTGEAFF; CDR3nt: TGTGCCAGTAGCCCGGGACTCACCGGAGAAGCTTTCTTT
j_gene: TRBJ2-2; len: 13; d_gene: NA; abundance: once; v_gene: TRBV11-3; CDR3aa: CASSDRLTGELFF; CDR3nt: TGTGCCAGCAGCGACAGGCTCACCGGGGAGCTGTTTTTT
j_gene: TRBJ2-2; len: 15; d_gene: TRBD1; abundance: once; v_gene: TRBV30; CDR3aa: CAWSGNGTVTGELFF; CDR3nt: TGTGCCTGGAGTGGGAATGGGACAGTCACCGGGGAGCTGTTTTTT
j_gene: TRBJ1-2; len: 13; d_gene: NA; abundance: NA; v_gene: TRBV5-1; CDR3aa: CASSLDTSYGYTF; CDR3nt: TGCGCCAGCAGCTTGGACACCAGCTATGGCTACACCTTC
j_gene: TRBJ2-7; len: 14; d_gene: NA; abundance: NA; v_gene: TRBV11-2; CDR3aa: CASSFRRGIDEQYF; CDR3nt: TGTGCCAGCAGCTTTCGGAGGGGTATAGACGAGCAGTACTTC
j_gene: TRBJ2-1; len: 13; d_gene: NA; abundance: NA; v_gene: TRBV5-1; CDR3aa: CASSFDRNNEQFF; CDR3nt: TGCGCCAGCAGCTTCGACAGAAACAATGAGCAGTTCTTC
j_gene: TRBJ2-7; len: 14; d_gene: NA; abundance: NA; v_gene: TRBV19; CDR3aa: CASMGGGPAYEQYF; CDR3nt: TGTGCCAGTATGGGAGGGGGGCCAGCCTACGAGCAGTACTTC
j_gene: TRBJ1-5; len: 15; d_gene: NA; abundance: NA; v_gene: TRBV19; CDR3aa: CASSIRPASNQPQHF; CDR3nt: TGTGCCAGTAGTATACGGCCAGCCAGCAATCAGCCCCAGCATTTT
j_gene: TRBJ1-1; len: 14; d_gene: TRBD1; abundance: NA; v_gene: TRBV29-1; CDR3aa: CSAHSGTGIPEAFF; CDR3nt: TGCAGCGCTCATTCCGGGACAGGGATTCCTGAAGCTTTCTTT
j_gene: TRBJ1-4; len: 15; d_gene: TRBD1; abundance: NA; v_gene: TRBV5-6; CDR3aa: CASSLGTGVNEKLFF; CDR3nt: TGTGCCAGCAGCTTGGGGACAGGAGTTAATGAAAAACTGTTTTTT
j_gene: TRBJ2-4; len: 17; d_gene: TRBD2; abundance: NA; v_gene: TRBV7-2; CDR3aa: CASSPLAGGFGKNIQYF; CDR3nt: TGTGCCAGCTCCCCCTTAGCGGGGGGCTTTGGCAAAAACATTCAGTACTTC
j_gene: TRBJ2-3; len: 18; d_gene: TRBD2; abundance: NA; v_gene: TRBV14; CDR3aa: CASSQAALSGSSGDTQYF; CDR3nt: TGTGCCAGCAGCCAAGCCGCTCTTAGCGGGAGCTCTGGAGATACGCAGTATTTT
j_gene: TRBJ2-6; len: 15; d_gene: NA; abundance: NA; v_gene: TRBV27; CDR3aa: CASRPAGSGANVLTF; CDR3nt: TGTGCCAGCAGGCCGGCAGGCTCTGGGGCCAACGTCCTGACTTTC
j_gene: TRBJ2-7; len: 14; d_gene: TRBD1; abundance: NA; v_gene: TRBV10-3; CDR3aa: CAISDFGQGDEQYF; CDR3nt: TGTGCCATCAGTGACTTCGGACAGGGGGACGAGCAGTACTTC
j_gene: TRBJ1-2; len: 13; d_gene: NA; abundance: NA; v_gene: TRBV2; CDR3aa: CASSESPDWAYTF; CDR3nt: TGTGCCAGCAGTGAATCCCCGGATTGGGCCTACACCTTC